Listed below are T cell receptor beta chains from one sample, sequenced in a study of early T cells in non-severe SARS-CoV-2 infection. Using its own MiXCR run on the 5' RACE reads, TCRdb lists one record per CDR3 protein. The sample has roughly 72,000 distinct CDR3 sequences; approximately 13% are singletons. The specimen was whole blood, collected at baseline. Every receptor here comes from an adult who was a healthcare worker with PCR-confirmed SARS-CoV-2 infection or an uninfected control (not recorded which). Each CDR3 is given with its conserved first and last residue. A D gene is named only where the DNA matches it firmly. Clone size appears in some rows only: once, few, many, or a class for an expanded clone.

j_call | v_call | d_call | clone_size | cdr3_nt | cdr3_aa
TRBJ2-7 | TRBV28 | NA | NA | TGTGCCAGCAGTGGGGTAGGGCAGGGCTCCTACGAGCAGTACTTC | CASSGVGQGSYEQYF
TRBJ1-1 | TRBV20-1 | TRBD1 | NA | TGCAGTGCTGGGACAGGGGGCACTGAAGCTTTCTTT | CSAGTGGTEAFF
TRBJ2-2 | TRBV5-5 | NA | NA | TGTGCCAGCAGCTTGGGTGGCTCGATTTCGTTGATCGGGGAGCTGTTTTTT | CASSLGGSISLIGELFF
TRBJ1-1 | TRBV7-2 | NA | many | TGTGCCAGCAGCTTAGCGGCAGAGGGAGAGGCTTTCTTT | CASSLAAEGEAFF
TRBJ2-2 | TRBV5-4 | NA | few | TGTGCCAGCAGCCCCGATGCGGGGGCGAGGGGGGAGCTGTTTTTT | CASSPDAGARGELFF
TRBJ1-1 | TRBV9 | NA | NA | TGTGCCAGCAGCCCCGGTTCCACCTATAACACTGAAGCTTTCTTT | CASSPGSTYNTEAFF
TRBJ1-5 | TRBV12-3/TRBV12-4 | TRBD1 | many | TGTGCCAGCAGTAGACAGGGGACCGGGCCCCAGCATTTT | CASSRQGTGPQHF
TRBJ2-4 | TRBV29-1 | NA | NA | TGCAGCGCCTACGGTGATCTAGCCAAAAACATTCAGTACTTC | CSAYGDLAKNIQYF
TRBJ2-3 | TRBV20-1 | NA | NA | TGCAGTGCTACTACGAGACAGGTTGCCACAGATACGCAGTATTTT | CSATTRQVATDTQYF
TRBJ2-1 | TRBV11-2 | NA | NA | TGTGCCAGCAGCCCCGGGGCCACCTACAATGAGCAGTTCTTC | CASSPGATYNEQFF
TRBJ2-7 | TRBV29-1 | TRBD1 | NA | TGCAGCGTTGTGGTGACAGGGAATCCCCACGAGCAGTACTTC | CSVVVTGNPHEQYF
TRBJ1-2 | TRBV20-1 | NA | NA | TGCAGTGCTCCCCAAGGGGACCACTATGGCTACACCTTC | CSAPQGDHYGYTF
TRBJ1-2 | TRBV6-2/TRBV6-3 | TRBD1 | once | TGTGCCAGCAGTTCCACGGGACAGGTCCGTGGCTACACCTTC | CASSSTGQVRGYTF
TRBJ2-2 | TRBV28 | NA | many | TGTGCCAGCAGTCCCACAGGACGTTGGACCGGGGAGCTGTTTTTT | CASSPTGRWTGELFF
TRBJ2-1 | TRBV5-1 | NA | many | TGCGCCAGCAGCCGCCCGGGGGAGCGCAATGAGCAGTTCTTC | CASSRPGERNEQFF
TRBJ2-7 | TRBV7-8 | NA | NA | TGTGCCAGCAGCTTAGGCGGGGCCCTGGGTTACGAGCAGTACTTC | CASSLGGALGYEQYF
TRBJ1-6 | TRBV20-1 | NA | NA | TGCAGTGCTAGTCCGGACGGTAATTCACCCCTCCACTTT | CSASPDGNSPLHF
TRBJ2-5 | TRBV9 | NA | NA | TGTGCCAGCAGCGGCCCGGGGGCGGGAGAGACCCAGTACTTC | CASSGPGAGETQYF
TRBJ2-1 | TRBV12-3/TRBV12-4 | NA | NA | TGTGCCAGCAGTTTTCCCGATGGGCAGTTCTTC | CASSFPDGQFF
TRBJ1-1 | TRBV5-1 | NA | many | TGCGCCAGCGCGCTCCGGGACAACCTTCTAGGGATTGAAGCTTTCTTT | CASALRDNLLGIEAFF
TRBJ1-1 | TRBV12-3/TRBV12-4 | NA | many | TGTGCCAGCAGCGACAGGAACACTGAAGCTTTCTTT | CASSDRNTEAFF
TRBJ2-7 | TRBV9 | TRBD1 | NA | TGTGCCAGCAGCGGGACAGGGGTCGAGCAGTACTTC | CASSGTGVEQYF
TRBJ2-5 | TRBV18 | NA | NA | TGTGCCAGCTCACCGTCCGGAGGTCCGGAGACCCAGTACTTC | CASSPSGGPETQYF
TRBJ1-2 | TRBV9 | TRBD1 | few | TGTGCCAGCAGCGTTGGGACAGGTTCTAACTATGGCTACACCTTC | CASSVGTGSNYGYTF
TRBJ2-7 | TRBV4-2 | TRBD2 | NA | TGTGCCAGCAGCCATCGCGGGGGGTACGAGCAGTACTTC | CASSHRGGYEQYF
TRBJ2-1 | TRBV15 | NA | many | TGTGCCACCAGCAGGGATCATGAGCAGTTCTTC | CATSRDHEQFF
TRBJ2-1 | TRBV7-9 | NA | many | TGTGCCAGCAGCTTAGTTGGGGATGAGCAGTTCTTC | CASSLVGDEQFF
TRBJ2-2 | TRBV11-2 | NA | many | TGTGCCAGCAGCTTAGGAACTACCGGGGAGCTGTTTTTT | CASSLGTTGELFF
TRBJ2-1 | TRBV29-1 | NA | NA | TGCAGCGTTGTACCCGGGTACAATGAGCAGTTCTTC | CSVVPGYNEQFF
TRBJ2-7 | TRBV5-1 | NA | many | TGCGCCAGCAGCCAAGCCGGGTCGGGCTACGAGCAGTACTTC | CASSQAGSGYEQYF
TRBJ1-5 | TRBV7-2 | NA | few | TGTGCCAGCAGCTACCGACCGGGGGCTAGTCAGCCCCAGCATTTT | CASSYRPGASQPQHF
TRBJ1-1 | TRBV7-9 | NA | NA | TGTGCCAGCAGCTTAGTAATTTTCGACCCAGCTTTCTTT | CASSLVIFDPAFF
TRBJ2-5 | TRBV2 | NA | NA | TGTGCCAGCAGTGAATCTAATCTGCGAGAGACCCAGTACTTC | CASSESNLRETQYF